This T cell receptor beta chain was sequenced for a study of a mutant IDH1 vaccine in newly diagnosed glioma. CDR1 is LNHDA, CDR2 SQIVND, per germline (reference sequence). The CDR3 runs to 15 residues. Trimming stripped 6 bases from V and 7 bases from J, with 16 bases between. Method: immunoSEQ multiplex PCR; TCRdb's copy keeps in-frame clones and lacks some. The profile shows some 44,000 clones, approximately 80% of them singletons. Of note for this clone: Its target is not known.

Study-wide results and limits: The study observed vaccine-induced immune responses in roughly 93% of patients. Changes in top peripheral clonotypes did not appear linked to pseudoprogression.

Sample time point: week 35, safety follow-up. Vaccination used 300 ug of mutant IDH1 20-mer peptide per dose, with topical imiquimod. The patients were given eight vaccinations, one each in weeks 1, 3, 5, 7, 11, 15, 19 and 23. The sample consisted of PBMCs, taken from a glioma patient whose treatment included an IDH1 peptide vaccine. This clonotype was obtained from a woman aged 45-59 years with glioma. V is TRBV19 and J is TRBJ1-6; weak D call: TRBD1 (5 bases). CDR3 sequence reads: CASRIEEGLNSPLHF. CDR3 coding DNA: TGTGCCAGTAGAATCGAGGAGGGACTAAATTCACCCCTCCACTTT.